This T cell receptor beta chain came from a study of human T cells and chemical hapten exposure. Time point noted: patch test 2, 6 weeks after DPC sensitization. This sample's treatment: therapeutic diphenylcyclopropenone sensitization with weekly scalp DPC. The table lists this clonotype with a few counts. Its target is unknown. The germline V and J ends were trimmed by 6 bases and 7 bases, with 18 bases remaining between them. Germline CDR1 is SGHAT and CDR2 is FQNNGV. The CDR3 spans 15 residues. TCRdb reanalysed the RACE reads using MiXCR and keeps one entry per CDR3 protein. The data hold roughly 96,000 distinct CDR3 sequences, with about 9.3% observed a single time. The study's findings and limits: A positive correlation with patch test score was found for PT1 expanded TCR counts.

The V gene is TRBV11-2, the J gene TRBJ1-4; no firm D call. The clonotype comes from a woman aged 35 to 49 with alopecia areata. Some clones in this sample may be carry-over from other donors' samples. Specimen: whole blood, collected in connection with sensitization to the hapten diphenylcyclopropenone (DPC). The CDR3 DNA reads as TGTGCCAGCAGACCGACCACCGGCGGGTTTGAAAAACTGTTTTTT. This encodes CASRPTTGGFEKLFF. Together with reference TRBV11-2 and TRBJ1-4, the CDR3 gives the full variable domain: EAGVAQSPRYKIIEKRQSVAFWCNPISGHATLYWYQQILGQGPKLLIQFQNNGVVDDSQLPKDRFSAERLKGVDSTLKIQPAKLEDSAVYLCASRPTTGGFEKLFFGSGTQLSVL.